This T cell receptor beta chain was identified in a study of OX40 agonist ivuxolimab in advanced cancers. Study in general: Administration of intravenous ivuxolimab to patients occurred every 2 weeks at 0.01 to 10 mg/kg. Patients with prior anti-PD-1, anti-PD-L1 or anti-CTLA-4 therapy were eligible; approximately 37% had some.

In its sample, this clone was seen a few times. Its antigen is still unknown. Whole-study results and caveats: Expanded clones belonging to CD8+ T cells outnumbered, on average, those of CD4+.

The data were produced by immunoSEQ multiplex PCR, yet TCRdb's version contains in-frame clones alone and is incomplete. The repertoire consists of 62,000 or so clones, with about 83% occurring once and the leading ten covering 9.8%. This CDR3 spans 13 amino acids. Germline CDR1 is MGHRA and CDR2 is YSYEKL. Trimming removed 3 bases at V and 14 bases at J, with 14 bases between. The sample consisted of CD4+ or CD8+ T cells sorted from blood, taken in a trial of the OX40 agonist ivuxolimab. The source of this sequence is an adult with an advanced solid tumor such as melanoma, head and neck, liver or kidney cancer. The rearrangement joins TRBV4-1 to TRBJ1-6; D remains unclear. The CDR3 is CASSQGEGASLHF. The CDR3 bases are TGCGCCAGCAGCCAGGGAGAGGGCGCCTCCCTCCACTTT.